The 13 T cell receptor beta chains below all came from one sample that was sequenced in a study of blood T cell repertoires in COVID-19 (TCRdb year 2020). Libraries came from the immunoSEQ multiplex PCR assay. TCRdb holds this immuneACCESS table with in-frame rearrangements only. Some clones are missing; in checked studies, unresolved V genes explain under half, and the rest has no known cause. The sample table shows 250,000 to 300,000 clones, and 80% to 90% are seen once. The ten largest clones add up to around 1.8% of the sample. The sample consisted of PBMCs or T cells enriched from blood (not recorded which). Receptor source: a woman in her forties or fifties who had recovered from COVID-19.

The CDR3 bases are TGTGCCAGCAGCGCAGGAGGGAGAGAGACCCAGTACTTC. It specifies CASSAGGRETQYF. The chain joins TRBV9 to TRBJ2-5; possible D gene TRBD2, 6 bases. The CDR3 covers 13 residues. CDR1 SGDLS and CDR2 YYNGEE come from the germline V gene. V lost 3 bases to trimming and J lost 4 bases, with 10 bases between them.

The V and J genes are TRBV10-3 and TRBJ1-1; the match to TRBD1 covers 8 bases. After removal of 4 bases from V and 2 bases from J, the junction contained 6 bases not matched to a gene. The CDR3 has 15 residues. In germline, CDR1 is ENHRY, CDR2 SYGVKD. The CDR3 DNA reads TGTGCCATCAGTGCCTCAGGGGGCGGAAACACTGAAGCTTTCTTT. Protein sequence: CAISASGGGNTEAFF.

This clone was observed a single time. The rearrangement links TRBV5-6 to TRBJ2-7; D ambiguous. The V gene lost 1 base and the J gene lost 4 bases, with 9 bases spanning the gap. CDR1 is SGHDT and CDR2 is YYEEEE in the germline V gene. This CDR3 comprises 13 residues. The CDR3 sequence: CASSLLQKYEQYF. The DNA of the CDR3 is TGTGCCAGCAGCTTGTTGCAGAAATACGAGCAGTACTTC.

This rearrangement joins TRBV28 to TRBJ2-3; TRBD2 agrees at 7 bases. The CDR3 totals 12 residues. Germline loops: CDR1 MDHEN, CDR2 SYDVKM. With 6 bases clipped from V and 10 bases from J, the junction kept 7 bases outside the gene matches. CDR3: CASSFGGTPQYF. The CDR3 region has the DNA TGTGCCAGCAGCTTCGGGGGGACGCCGCAGTATTTT.

This clone was seen only a few times. V gene TRBV2 combines with J gene TRBJ1-4; no clear D. Deletions cut 4 bases from V and 3 bases from J, with 12 bases between. CDR3 length: 15 residues. Germline V gene data show CDR1 as SNHLY and CDR2 as FYNNEI. The CDR3: CASSVEVGPNEKLFF. The CDR3 nucleotides are TGTGCCAGCAGTGTAGAGGTTGGTCCTAATGAAAAACTGTTTTTT. Drawing the rest from reference TRBV2 and TRBJ1-4, the complete variable domain is EPEVTQTPSHQVTQMGQEVILRCVPISNHLYFYWYRQILGQKVEFLVSFYNNEISEKSEIFDDQFSVERPDGSNFTLKIRSTKLEDSAMYFCASSVEVGPNEKLFFGSGTQLSVL.

The rearrangement joins TRBV13 to TRBJ2-3; 9 bases are shared with TRBD2. The V segment lost 5 bases and the J segment 0 bases; nucleotides outside the gene matches: 15. CDR1 and CDR2 from the germline V gene are PRHDT and FYEKMQ (reference sequence). CDR3 length equals 19 residues. The CDR3 spells CASSHSLAGVTSSTDTQYF. The CDR3 coding sequence is TGTGCCAGCAGCCACTCATTAGCGGGAGTTACATCTAGCACAGATACGCAGTATTTT.

This clone has just one count. The germline gene is not matched at one end of the junction; a read error may be the cause. This chain links TRBV28 with TRBJ2-7; 8 nucleotides match TRBD1. The length of the CDR3 is 15 residues. Germline V lookup: CDR1 MDHEN, CDR2 SYDVKM. The chain's CDR3 is CASSLWSGGSDEQYF. Written as DNA, the CDR3 is TGTGCCAGCAGTTTATGGTCAGGGGGCTCCGACGAGCAGTACTTC. Supplemented by reference TRBV28 and TRBJ2-7, the full variable domain reads DVKVTQSSRYLVKRTGEKVFLECVQDMDHENMFWYRQDPGLGLRLIYFSYDVKMKEKGDIPEGYSVSREKKERFSLILESASTNQTSMYLCASSLWSGGSDEQYFGPGTRLTVT.

The rearrangement joins TRBV19 to TRBJ1-2; 7 bases are a match to TRBD1. CDR1 is LNHDA and CDR2 is SQIVND in the germline V gene (reference sequence). CDR3 length equals 15 residues. V gave up 6 bases and J gave up 1 base; unmatched junction bases: 8. This CDR3 reads CASSDWDRVNYGYTF. DNA of the CDR3: TGTGCCAGTAGCGACTGGGACAGAGTTAACTATGGCTACACCTTC.

This chain connects TRBV24-1 to TRBJ1-1; D gene uncertain. Trimming cost V 5 bases and J 1 base, with 7 bases left between them. CDR1 and CDR2 (germline): KGHDR, SFDVKD. The CDR3 sequence is 13 residues long. The CDR3: CATSASQNTEAFF. The CDR3 nucleotides are TGTGCCACCAGTGCATCACAGAACACTGAAGCTTTCTTT.

This rearrangement joins TRBV5-1 to TRBJ2-2, with TRBD1 identical over 9 bases. Trimming took 1 base from V and 3 from J; bases not matched to a gene: 4. The CDR3 runs 16 residues. The germline V gene encodes CDR1 SGHRS and CDR2 YFSETQ. CDR3 nucleotides: TGCGCCAGCAGCTTGTTGGGACAGGGCTACACCGGGGAGCTGTTTTTT. Amino acid sequence: CASSLLGQGYTGELFF. The full variable domain, its missing parts supplied by reference TRBV5-1 and TRBJ2-2, is KAGVTQTPRYLIKTRGQQVTLSCSPISGHRSVSWYQQTPGQGLQFLFEYFSETQRNKGNFPGRFSGRQFSNSRSEMNVSTLELGDSALYLCASSLLGQGYTGELFFGEGSRLTVL.

This CDR3 reads CASSPTGRGNTEAFF. Written as DNA, the CDR3 is TGTGCCAGCAGCCCAACAGGGAGGGGGAACACTGAAGCTTTCTTT. This sequence joins TRBV7-9 and TRBJ1-1, with D maybe TRBD1 (6 bases). The CDR3 runs to 15 residues. V lost 5 bases and J 1 base, leaving 14 bases between the germline ends. CDR1 SEHNR and CDR2 FQNEAQ come from the germline V gene (reference sequence).

The V and J genes are TRBV28 and TRBJ2-3, with 9 bases that match TRBD2. This CDR3 has 16 amino acids. V dropped 4 bases and J dropped 6; count of bases not matched to a gene: 11. The V gene's germline CDR1 is MDHEN and CDR2 SYDVKM. CDR3 protein: CASSSLGAGGSDTQYF. In DNA form, the CDR3 reads TGTGCCAGCAGTTCCCTAGGGGCGGGAGGGTCCGATACGCAGTATTTT. The whole variable domain, filled in from reference TRBV28 and TRBJ2-3, reads DVKVTQSSRYLVKRTGEKVFLECVQDMDHENMFWYRQDPGLGLRLIYFSYDVKMKEKGDIPEGYSVSREKKERFSLILESASTNQTSMYLCASSSLGAGGSDTQYFGPGTRLTVL.

This clone appeared a single time. This rearrangement joins TRBV28 to TRBJ1-2; 7 nucleotides line up with TRBD1. The ends lost 4 bases at V and 4 bases at J; junction bases unmatched: 6. The CDR3 length is 14 residues. CDR1 MDHEN and CDR2 SYDVKM come from the germline V gene. CDR3 in DNA: TGTGCCAGCAGTTCAACAGGGGTAGTCTATGGCTACACCTTC. Its protein product is CASSSTGVVYGYTF.